This paragraph covers one T cell receptor beta chain sequence. These data come from a study of blood T cell repertoires in COVID-19. On the study more broadly: COVID-19 samples collected from the United States, Italy and Spain covered acute and convalescent phases. PBMCs, B-cell-depleted T cells, or T cells were the source of the cDNA or gDNA that made up the material.

Trimming took 7 bases from V and 9 from J; bases not matched to a gene: 9. Germline values: CDR1 SGHAT, CDR2 FQNNGV. The CDR3 has 15 residues. Sequencing was performed with immunoSEQ multiplex PCR; in TCRdb, only in-frame clones are kept and a portion is missing. The sample has about 78,000 clones, 65% to 85% seen once. This sequence joins TRBV11-2 and TRBJ2-2; 12 bases line up with TRBD2. The source of this sequence is a man between 60 and 75 years old with active or convalescent COVID-19. The sample was peripheral blood. The CDR3 is CASTFSSGGVRELFF. DNA for the CDR3: TGTGCCAGCACCTTCTCTAGCGGGGGGGTGAGGGAGCTGTTTTTT.